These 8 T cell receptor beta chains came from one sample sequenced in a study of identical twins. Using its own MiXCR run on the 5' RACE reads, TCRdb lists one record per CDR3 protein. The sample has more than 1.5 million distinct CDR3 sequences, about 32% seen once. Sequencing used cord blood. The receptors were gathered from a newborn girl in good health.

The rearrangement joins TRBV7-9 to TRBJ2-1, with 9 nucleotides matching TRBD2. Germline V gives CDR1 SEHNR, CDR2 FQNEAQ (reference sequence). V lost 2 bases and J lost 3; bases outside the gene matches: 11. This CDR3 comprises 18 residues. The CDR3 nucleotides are TGTGCCAGCAGCTTACGGGGCTCCGGGACTAGCAACTACAATGAGCAGTTCTTC. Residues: CASSLRGSGTSNYNEQFF.

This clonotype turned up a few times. DNA for the CDR3: TGTGCCAGCAGCTTAGCCCCGGGACAGGGGAACTATGGCTACACCTTC. It codes for CASSLAPGQGNYGYTF. This chain uses TRBV11-2 with TRBJ1-2; TRBD1 matches 10 bases. J gave up 2 bases and V 1 base, and 4 bases lay outside the gene matches. CDR3 length: 16 residues. Germline CDR1 SGHAT, CDR2 FQNNGV.

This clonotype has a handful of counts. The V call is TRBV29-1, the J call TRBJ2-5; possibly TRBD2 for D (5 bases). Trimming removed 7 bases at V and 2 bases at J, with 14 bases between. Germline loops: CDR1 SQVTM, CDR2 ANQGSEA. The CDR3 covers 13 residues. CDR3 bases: TGCAGCGCCGAACTAGGGTTTCAAGAGACCCAGTACTTC. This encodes CSAELGFQETQYF.

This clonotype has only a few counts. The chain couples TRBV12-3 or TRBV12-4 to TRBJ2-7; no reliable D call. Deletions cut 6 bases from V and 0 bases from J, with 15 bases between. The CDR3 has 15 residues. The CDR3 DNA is TGTGCCAGCAGCTTGCCAATACTAACCTCCTACGAGCAGTACTTC. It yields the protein CASSLPILTSYEQYF.

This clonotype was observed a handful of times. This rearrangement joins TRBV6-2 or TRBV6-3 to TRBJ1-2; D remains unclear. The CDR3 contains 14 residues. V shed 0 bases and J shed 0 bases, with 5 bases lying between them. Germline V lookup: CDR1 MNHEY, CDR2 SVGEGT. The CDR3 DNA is TGTGCCAGCAGTTACTCGAACTCTAACTATGGCTACACCTTC. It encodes CASSYSNSNYGYTF.

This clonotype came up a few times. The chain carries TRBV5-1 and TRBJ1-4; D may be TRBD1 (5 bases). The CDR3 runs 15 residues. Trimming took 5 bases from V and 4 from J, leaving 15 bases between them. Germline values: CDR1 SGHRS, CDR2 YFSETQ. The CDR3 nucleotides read TGCGCCAGCAGACCTACACAGGAGAATAATGAAAAACTGTTTTTT. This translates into CASRPTQENNEKLFF.

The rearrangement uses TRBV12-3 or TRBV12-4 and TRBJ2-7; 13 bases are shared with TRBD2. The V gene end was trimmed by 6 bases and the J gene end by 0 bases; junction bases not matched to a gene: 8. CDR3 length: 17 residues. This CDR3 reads CASSQGLAGPSSYEQYF. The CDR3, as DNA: TGTGCCAGCAGCCAGGGACTAGCGGGACCTAGCTCCTACGAGCAGTACTTC.

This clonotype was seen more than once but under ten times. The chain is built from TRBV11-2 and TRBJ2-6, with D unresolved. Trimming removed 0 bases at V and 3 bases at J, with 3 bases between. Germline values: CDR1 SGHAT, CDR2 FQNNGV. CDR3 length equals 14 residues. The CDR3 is CASSLEFGANVLTF. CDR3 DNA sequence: TGTGCCAGCAGCTTAGAGTTTGGGGCCAACGTCCTGACTTTC.